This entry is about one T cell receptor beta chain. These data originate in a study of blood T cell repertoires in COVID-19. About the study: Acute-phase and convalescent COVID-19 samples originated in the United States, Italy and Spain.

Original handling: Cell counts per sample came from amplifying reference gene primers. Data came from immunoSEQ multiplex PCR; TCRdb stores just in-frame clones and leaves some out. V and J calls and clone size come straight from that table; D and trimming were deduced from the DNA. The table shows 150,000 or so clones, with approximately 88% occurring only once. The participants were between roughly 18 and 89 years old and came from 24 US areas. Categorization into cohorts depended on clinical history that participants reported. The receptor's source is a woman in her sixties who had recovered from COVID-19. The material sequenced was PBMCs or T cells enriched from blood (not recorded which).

CDR3 protein: CASSEGYRGTGGYTF. The DNA for the CDR3 is TGTGCCAGCAGTGAAGGGTACAGGGGCACGGGTGGCTACACCTTC. The chain combines TRBV2 with TRBJ1-2; 7 bases agree with TRBD1. The CDR3 runs to 15 residues. From germline, CDR1 is SNHLY and CDR2 FYNNEI. The trim removed 1 base at V and 7 bases at J, leaving 9 bases unmatched.